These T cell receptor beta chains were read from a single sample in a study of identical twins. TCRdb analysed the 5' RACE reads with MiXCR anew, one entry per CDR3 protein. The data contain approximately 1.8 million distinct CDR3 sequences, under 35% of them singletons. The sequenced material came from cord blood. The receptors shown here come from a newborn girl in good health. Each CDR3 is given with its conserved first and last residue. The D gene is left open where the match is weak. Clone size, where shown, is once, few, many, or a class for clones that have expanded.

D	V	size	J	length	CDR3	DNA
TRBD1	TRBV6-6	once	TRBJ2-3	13	CAGKTGGADTHYF	TGTGCCGGAAAGACAGGGGGAGCAGATACGCACTATTTT
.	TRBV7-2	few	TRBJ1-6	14	CASSFPSPYSPLHF	TGTGCCAGCAGCTTCCCCTCTCCGTATTCACCCCTCCACTTT
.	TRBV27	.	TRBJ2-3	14	CASSLWALYDTQYF	TGTGCCAGCAGTTTATGGGCGTTGTACGATACGCAGTATTTT
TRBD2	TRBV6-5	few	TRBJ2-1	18	CASSYRLAGRGSYNEQFF	TGTGCCAGCAGTTACCGACTAGCGGGGAGAGGCTCCTACAATGAGCAGTTCTTC
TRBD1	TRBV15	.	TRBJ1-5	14	CATSRAGGNRPQHF	TGTGCCACCAGCAGAGCAGGGGGCAATCGGCCCCAGCATTTT
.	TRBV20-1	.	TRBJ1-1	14	CSARPQTGFGEAFF	TGCAGTGCTAGGCCACAGACTGGTTTTGGTGAAGCTTTCTTT
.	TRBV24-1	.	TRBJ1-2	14	CATSDHRERYGYTF	TGTGCCACCAGTGATCACCGGGAGCGCTATGGCTACACCTTC
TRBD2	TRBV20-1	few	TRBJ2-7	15	CSAPLLAGLSYEQYF	TGCAGTGCGCCCTTGTTAGCGGGACTTTCCTACGAGCAGTACTTC
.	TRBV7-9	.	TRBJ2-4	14	CASSLPTEGNIQYF	TGTGCCAGCAGTTTGCCCACGGAGGGGAACATTCAGTACTTC
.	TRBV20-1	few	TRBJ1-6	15	CSARKDSSYNSPLHF	TGCAGTGCTAGAAAAGACAGCTCCTATAATTCACCCCTCCACTTT
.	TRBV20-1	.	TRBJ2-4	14	CSARTRLAKNIQYF	TGCAGTGCTAGGACAAGACTAGCCAAAAACATTCAGTACTTC
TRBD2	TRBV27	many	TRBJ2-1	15	CASRGGLAGYNEQFF	TGTGCCAGCAGGGGGGGACTAGCGGGATACAATGAGCAGTTCTTC
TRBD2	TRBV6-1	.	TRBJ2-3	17	CASSESGGGARTDTQYF	TGTGCCAGCAGTGAATCCGGGGGGGGAGCTCGCACAGATACGCAGTATTTT
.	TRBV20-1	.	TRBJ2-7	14	CSAPGGGPPYEQYF	TGCAGTGCTCCAGGCGGTGGGCCCCCCTACGAGCAGTACTTC
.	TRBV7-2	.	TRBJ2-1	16	CASSFTDGLPGHEQFF	TGTGCCAGCAGCTTTACCGACGGCCTCCCTGGGCATGAGCAGTTCTTC
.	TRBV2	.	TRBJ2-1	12	CASRVPREEQFF	TGTGCCAGCAGAGTACCCCGGGAGGAGCAGTTCTTC
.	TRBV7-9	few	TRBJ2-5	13	CASSLAALGGQYF	TGTGCCAGCAGCTTAGCTGCACTTGGGGGGCAGTACTTC